The TCR beta chain described here comes from a study of identical twins. Points from the study as a whole: Analyses of zero insertions could be partly confounded by invariant MAIT and iNKT cells. Those out-of-frame alpha sequences shared by twins showed an excess of low generation probability.

In this sample, this clonotype turned up a few times. What it binds is unknown. Each CDR3 protein gets one entry after TCRdb re-called the 5' RACE reads with MiXCR. The sample carries 450,000 or so distinct CDR3 sequences, 14% recorded once. V shed 2 bases and J shed 3 bases, with 7 bases lying between them. CDR1 and CDR2 (germline): SEHNR, FQNEAQ (reference sequence). The CDR3 covers 13 residues. The same data also went into a second study, on yellow fever vaccine responses in identical twins. That source reports: Each twin's T cell response to the vaccine was reported to look partly convergent and partly personalized.

The chain combines TRBV7-9 with TRBJ2-5; D remains ambiguous. This sequence originates from a woman in her late teens or twenties in good health. Sequenced sample: CD4+ T cells sorted from blood. The CDR3: CASSLKSEETQYF. CDR3 DNA: TGTGCCAGCAGCTTAAAGTCCGAAGAGACCCAGTACTTC.